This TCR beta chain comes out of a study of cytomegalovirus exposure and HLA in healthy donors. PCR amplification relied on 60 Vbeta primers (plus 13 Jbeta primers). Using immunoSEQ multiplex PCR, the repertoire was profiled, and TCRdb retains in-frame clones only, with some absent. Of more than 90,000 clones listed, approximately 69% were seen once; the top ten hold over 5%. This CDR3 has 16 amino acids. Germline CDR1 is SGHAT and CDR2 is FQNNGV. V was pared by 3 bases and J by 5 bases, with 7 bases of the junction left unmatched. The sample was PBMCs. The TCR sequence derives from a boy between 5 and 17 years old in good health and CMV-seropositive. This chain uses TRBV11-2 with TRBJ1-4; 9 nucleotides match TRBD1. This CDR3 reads CASSFLQGAINEKLFF. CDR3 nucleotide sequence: TGTGCCAGCAGCTTCCTACAGGGGGCGATAAATGAAAAACTGTTTTTT.